This T cell receptor (beta chain) came from a study of cytomegalovirus exposure and HLA in healthy donors. Whole-study findings and limits: Many donors shared some public TCRs, even though most TCR sequences were rare. Some TCR beta chains (approximately 180 of them) were listed as cytomegalovirus-associated. The likely origin of a cluster of highly shared sequence variants was a sequencing artifact.

The CDR3 length is 18 residues. J lost 0 bases, V lost 7 bases, and 10 bases had no gene match. CDR1 is MDHEN and CDR2 is SYDVKM in the germline V gene. A multiplex PCR was run with 60 Vbeta primers and 13 Jbeta primers. The table came from immunoSEQ multiplex PCR; TCRdb's copy has only in-frame clones and leaves some out. The sample holds around 130,000 clones, more than 60% seen once. On this clone: Its cognate antigen is unknown.

The origin of this receptor is a woman aged 40 to 49 in good health and CMV-seropositive. The V call is TRBV28, the J call TRBJ2-6; 9 bases map to TRBD2. The specimen sequenced was PBMCs. The CDR3 bases are TGTGCCAGCATTAGGGCGGGAGGGCCTAGCTCTGGGGCCAACGTCCTGACTTTC. Translating gives CASIRAGGPSSGANVLTF.